This TCR beta chain was documented in a study of CD8 T cells in ankylosing spondylitis (TCRdb year 2017). For context, the study as a whole: T cell receptor beta repertoires were profiled in healthy donors and ankylosing spondylitis patients so that disease-linked TCR variants could be found. The whole study cohort included over a hundred healthy donors and 25 or so ankylosing spondylitis patients. Peripheral blood was sampled, and synovial fluid was additionally collected from ankylosing spondylitis patients. Here is what the overall study found, with its caveats: Significant enrichment of the disease-linked clones was reported in matched synovial fluid samples from ankylosing spondylitis patients. A TCR beta motif of fewer than 10 highly homologous amino acid variants appeared characteristic of blood from ankylosing spondylitis patients. Some TCR beta motif variants had previously been reported in synovial fluid and blood of reactive arthritis patients, which suggested common disease-initiation mechanisms. In peripheral blood, the disease-linked clones were found at relatively low frequencies and had a CD8+ phenotype.

To note about this clonotype: This receptor's antigen is unknown. Base qualities are not recorded, but no much larger clone differs from it by a single base.

Sequenced using an Illumina HiSeq 2500. Quantitative 5'-RACE with molecular barcodes was the method used to prepare the TCR beta libraries. The published analysis was carried out like this. A new computational method, built on a probabilistic model of VDJ rearrangement, was used to identify disease-linked TCR variants. TCRdb trimmed the raw reads at Q25, called clones with MiXCR and kept productive beta chains. Here each entry gathers all rows of one CDR3 protein and keeps the most common genes and DNA. TCRdb's processing, not the authors', yielded these V and J calls. A total of hundreds of thousands of distinct CDR3 sequences appear in this sample, approximately 10% of them only once. The ten largest clones capture approximately 0.5% of the sample. From the cysteine up to the phenylalanine, the CDR3 has a length of 14 residues. The read is trimmed to its CDR3 DNA, 42 bases read in frame from base 1. V and J lose 4 bases and 2 bases, and a span of 14 bases separates them. Sequences SQVTM (CDR1) and ANQGSEA (CDR2) are obtained from the germline V gene.

This TCR was sampled from a male donor with ankylosing spondylitis. The chain links TRBV29-1 with TRBJ1-2, with no confident D gene call. The sample consisted of blood, either unsorted or a sorted T cell fraction (not recorded which). The base sequence is TGCAGCGTTGTTGTGAAGGATCCAAACTATGGCTACACCTTC. It encodes CSVVVKDPNYGYTF.